Detailed here is one TCR beta chain. TCRdb keeps only in-frame clones here, not all; method: immunoSEQ multiplex PCR. The sample contains 66,000 or so clones, about 91% of which appear only once. This entry comes from a study of T cell changes during pregnancy in multiple sclerosis. The source material was CD8+ T cells from peripheral blood mononuclear cells, sampled before pregnancy. This TCR came from a female donor with multiple sclerosis, enrolled in a pregnancy study.

This CDR3 is CSALDSFNYGYTF. The DNA of the CDR3 is TGCAGCGCGTTGGACAGCTTTAACTATGGCTACACCTTC. The rearrangement links TRBV29-1 to TRBJ1-2; a weak D match, TRBD1 (6 bases). The germline V gene encodes CDR1 SQVTM and CDR2 ANQGSEA. The V and J ends lost 7 bases and 1 base respectively, with 13 bases between them. This CDR3 spans 13 amino acids.